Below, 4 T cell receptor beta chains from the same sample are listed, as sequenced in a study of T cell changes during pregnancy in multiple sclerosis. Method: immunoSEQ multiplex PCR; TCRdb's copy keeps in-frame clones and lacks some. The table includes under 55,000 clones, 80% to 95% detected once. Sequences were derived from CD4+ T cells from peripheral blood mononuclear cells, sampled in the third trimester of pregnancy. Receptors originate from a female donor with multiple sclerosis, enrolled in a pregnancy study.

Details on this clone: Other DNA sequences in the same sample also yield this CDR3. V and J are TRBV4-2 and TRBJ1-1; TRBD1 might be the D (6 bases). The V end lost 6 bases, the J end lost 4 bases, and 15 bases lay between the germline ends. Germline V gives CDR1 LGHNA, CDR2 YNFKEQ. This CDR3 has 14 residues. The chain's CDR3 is CASRFNRVLTEAFF. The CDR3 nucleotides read TGTGCCAGCAGATTCAACAGGGTCCTCACTGAAGCTTTCTTT.

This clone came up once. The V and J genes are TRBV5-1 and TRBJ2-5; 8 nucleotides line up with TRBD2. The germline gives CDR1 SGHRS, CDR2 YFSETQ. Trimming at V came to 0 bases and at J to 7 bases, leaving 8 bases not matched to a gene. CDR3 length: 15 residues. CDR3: CASSLDPAGEGTQYF. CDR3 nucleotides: TGCGCCAGCAGCTTGGATCCAGCGGGGGAAGGGACCCAGTACTTC.

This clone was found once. The CDR3 sequence is CASSPQGLAGGRETQYF. The CDR3 nucleotides are TGTGCCAGCAGCCCCCAGGGACTAGCGGGGGGGAGGGAGACCCAGTACTTC. This chain uses TRBV7-2 with TRBJ2-5; TRBD2 agrees at 16 bases. From germline, CDR1 is SGHTA and CDR2 FQGNSA. J lost 5 bases, V lost 5 bases, and 8 bases had no gene match. This CDR3 has 17 amino acids.

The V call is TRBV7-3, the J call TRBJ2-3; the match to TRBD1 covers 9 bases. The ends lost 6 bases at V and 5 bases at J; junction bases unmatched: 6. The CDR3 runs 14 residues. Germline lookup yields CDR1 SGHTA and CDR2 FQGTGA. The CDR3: CASSNRQGGDTQYF. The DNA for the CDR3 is TGTGCCAGCAGTAATAGACAGGGGGGAGATACGCAGTATTTT.